What follows are 13 T cell receptor beta chains derived from one specimen sequenced in a study of blood T cell repertoires in COVID-19. The repertoire was sequenced with immunoSEQ multiplex PCR; TCRdb's copy has only in-frame clones and lacks some. The table includes under 20,000 clones, about four fifths detected once. The material sequenced was peripheral blood. The receptors shown here come from a human donor in a cohort sampled during active COVID-19.

CDR3 nucleotides: TGTGCCAGTAGTAAGATAGACAGGGGCGGAGAGACCCAGTACTTC. Protein sequence: CASSKIDRGGETQYF. The chain uses TRBV19 and TRBJ2-5; TRBD1 agrees at 8 bases. V trimming: 4 bases; J trimming: 4 bases; junction bases outside the gene matches: 8. The CDR3 covers 15 residues. Germline-derived CDR1 and CDR2 are LNHDA and SQIVND (reference sequence).

This clone showed up just a few times. This sequence joins TRBV10-1 and TRBJ2-3, with 8 bases fitting TRBD2. The junction had 7 bases not matched to a gene; V was cut back by 5 bases and J by 6 bases. The CDR3 runs 14 residues. In germline, CDR1 is WNHNN, CDR2 SYGVQD (reference sequence). The CDR3 reads CASSLGGASDTQYF. The CDR3 bases are TGCGCCAGCAGTCTCGGGGGGGCCTCGGATACGCAGTATTTT.

The chain uses TRBV28 and TRBJ1-2; 12 bases map to TRBD1. CDR3 length: 15 residues. Looked up from germline, CDR1 is MDHEN and CDR2 is SYDVKM. The V and J ends lost 4 bases and 6 bases, in that order; junction bases with no gene match: 6. CDR3 region: CASSSFGTGGDGYTF. In DNA form, the CDR3 reads TGTGCCAGCAGTTCCTTTGGGACAGGGGGCGATGGCTACACCTTC.

This clone showed up just a few times. The chain joins TRBV4-1 to TRBJ1-2; D gene ambiguous. V was cut by 1 base and J by 5 bases, with 14 bases left in between. Germline V CDR1 and CDR2: MGHRA, YSYEKL. There are 15 residues in the CDR3. DNA of the CDR3: TGCGCCAGCAGCCAAGCTGGGCCAGAAGTATATGGCTACACCTTC. Translating it yields CASSQAGPEVYGYTF.

The chain links TRBV6-5 to TRBJ2-3, with 8 nucleotides matching TRBD2. Germline loops: CDR1 MNHEY, CDR2 SVGAGI. V was clipped by 8 bases and J by 5 bases; unmatched bases: 6. The CDR3 spans 13 residues. This CDR3 is CASVLGGGDTQYF. The CDR3 region has the DNA TGTGCCAGCGTGCTCGGGGGGGGAGATACGCAGTATTTT.

J is TRBJ2-1 and V is TRBV19; 9 nucleotides align to TRBD2. The germline V gene has CDR1 LNHDA and CDR2 SQIVND (reference sequence). Unmatched junction bases numbered 13, after V lost 3 bases and J lost 1 base. This CDR3 spans 19 amino acids. The CDR3 nucleotides read TGTGCCAGTAGTATGGTGGGCGGGAGGGCCGTTTTATCCTACAATGAGCAGTTCTTC. It is translated as CASSMVGGRAVLSYNEQFF.

The chain carries TRBV19 and TRBJ2-3; no firm D call. CDR3 length equals 15 residues. V was cut by 7 bases and J by 6 bases, with 20 bases left in between. Germline assignment: CDR1 LNHDA and CDR2 SQIVND (reference sequence). The CDR3 DNA is TGTGCCAGTAAGGAGTCCCTAGGTCGTGTGGATACGCAGTATTTT. Its protein product is CASKESLGRVDTQYF.

The chain links TRBV7-2 to TRBJ2-4; 7 positions agree with TRBD1. The CDR3 extends over 17 amino acids. The germline gives CDR1 SGHTA, CDR2 FQGNSA. V dropped 3 bases and J dropped 0; count of bases not matched to a gene: 8. The CDR3 bases are TGTGCCAGCAGCTTCGAGGGGGCAACCTTAGCCAAAAACATTCAGTACTTC. Encoded protein: CASSFEGATLAKNIQYF.

The chain carries TRBV6-2 or TRBV6-3 and TRBJ2-3; TRBD2 might be the D (5 bases). Germline V gene lookup returns CDR1 MNHEY and CDR2 SVGEGT. The CDR3 contains 13 residues. The V gene lost 5 bases and the J gene lost 2 bases, with 8 bases spanning the gap. CDR3 sequence: CASSGGATDTQYF. CDR3 nucleotide sequence: TGTGCCAGCAGTGGAGGAGCCACAGATACGCAGTATTTT.

CDR3 loop: CASSFLSVEQYF. The CDR3 nucleotides are TGTGCCAGCAGCTTTCTGTCGGTCGAGCAGTACTTC. The rearrangement joins TRBV11-2 to TRBJ2-7; no reliable D call. This CDR3 spans 12 amino acids. Germline V gene sequence: CDR1 SGHAT, CDR2 FQNNGV. Trimming pared 3 bases from V and 6 bases from J, leaving 9 bases between.

This clone has only one observation. The chain combines TRBV2 with TRBJ1-1; D unresolved. The CDR3 totals 13 residues. Germline CDR1 SNHLY, CDR2 FYNNEI. Trimming took off 7 bases at V and 5 bases at J, with 14 bases between the two ends. The CDR3 sequence is CASTAARWTEAFF. As DNA, the CDR3 is TGTGCCAGCACCGCCGCTAGGTGGACTGAAGCTTTCTTT.

This clone was counted only a few times. This rearrangement joins TRBV4-1 to TRBJ2-5, with 8 bases aligning to TRBD1. This CDR3 is 14 amino acids long. V was clipped by 6 bases and J by 5 bases; unmatched bases: 8. In germline, CDR1 is MGHRA, CDR2 YSYEKL. The CDR3 region has the DNA TGCGCCAGCAGTACAGGACAGGGCAGCGAGACCCAGTACTTC. Its protein is CASSTGQGSETQYF.

The chain is built from TRBV7-2 and TRBJ2-5; TRBD1 might be the D (5 bases). Between the trimmed V and J ends, which lost 5 bases and 5 bases, there was a span of 21 bases. This CDR3 contains 16 residues. The germline gives CDR1 SGHTA, CDR2 FQGNSA. Written as DNA, the CDR3 is TGTGCCAGCAGCCGTTCGGCCAGCCAGGGTTGGGAGACCCAGTACTTC. As protein: CASSRSASQGWETQYF.